A selection of T cell receptor beta chains follows, all from one sample in a study of cytomegalovirus exposure and HLA in healthy donors. Method: immunoSEQ multiplex PCR; TCRdb's copy keeps in-frame clones and lacks some. This sample has more than 45,000 clones; about 88% occur once, and the top ten carry roughly 15%. Sample: PBMCs. All receptors derive from a woman between 18 and 30 years old in good health and CMV-seronegative. Both conserved end residues are part of each CDR3. A D gene is named only where the DNA matches it firmly. Size is omitted from some rows. Given values are once, few, many or a class for expanded clones.

v_gene	abundance	j_gene	d_gene	CDR3aa	CDR3nt
TRBV19	-	TRBJ1-1	-	CASSSGGRTEAFF	TGTGCCAGTAGTTCGGGGGGAAGAACTGAAGCTTTCTTT
TRBV28	-	TRBJ2-7	-	CASSLPGNSYEQYF	TGTGCCAGCAGTTTACCTGGCAACTCCTACGAGCAGTACTTC
TRBV30	once	TRBJ2-7	TRBD1	CAWSGTGTGFYEQYF	TGTGCCTGGAGTGGTACCGGGACAGGGTTCTACGAGCAGTACTTC
TRBV2	-	TRBJ2-3	TRBD2	CASRKGLADTDTQYF	TGTGCCAGCAGGAAGGGACTAGCGGACACAGATACGCAGTATTTT
TRBV7-3	-	TRBJ2-1	TRBD2	CASSNGLAFGLDEQFF	TGTGCCAGCAGCAATGGACTAGCATTTGGTTTGGATGAGCAGTTCTTC
TRBV5-1	-	TRBJ1-2	-	CASSRGRGDGYTF	TGCGCCAGCAGCCGGGGCAGGGGAGACGGCTACACCTTC
TRBV9	-	TRBJ1-4	-	CASSVEGGHEKLFF	TGTGCCAGCAGCGTAGAGGGGGGGCATGAAAAACTGTTTTTT
TRBV30	-	TRBJ2-7	TRBD1	CAGTGAFREQYF	TGTGCCGGGACAGGGGCGTTTCGGGAGCAGTACTTC
TRBV7-9	-	TRBJ1-1	-	CASSLAGAGRGTEAFF	TGTGCCAGCAGCTTAGCGGGGGCAGGGAGAGGCACTGAAGCTTTCTTT
TRBV6-5	-	TRBJ2-7	TRBD2	CASSPGLQTYEQYF	TGTGCCAGCAGCCCGGGACTACAAACATACGAGCAGTACTTC
TRBV18	-	TRBJ2-2	-	CASSGGANTGELFF	TGTGCCAGCTCGGGGGGAGCGAACACCGGGGAGCTGTTTTTT
TRBV5-6	once	TRBJ2-5	TRBD2	CASSLGRGWVQETQYF	TGTGCCAGCAGCTTGGGGCGGGGGTGGGTACAAGAGACCCAGTACTTC
TRBV28	-	TRBJ1-2	-	CASSLSPGRGYGYTF	TGTGCCAGCAGTTTATCCCCAGGGCGGGGCTATGGCTACACCTTC